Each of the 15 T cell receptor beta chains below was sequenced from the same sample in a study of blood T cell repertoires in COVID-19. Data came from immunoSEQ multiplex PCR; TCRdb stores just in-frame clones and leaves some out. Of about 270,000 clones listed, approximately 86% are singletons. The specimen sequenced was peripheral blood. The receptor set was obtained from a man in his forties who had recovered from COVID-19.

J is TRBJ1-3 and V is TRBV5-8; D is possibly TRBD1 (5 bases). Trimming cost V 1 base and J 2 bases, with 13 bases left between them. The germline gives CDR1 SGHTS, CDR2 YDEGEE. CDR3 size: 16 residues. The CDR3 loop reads CASSLRIQGTGNTIYF. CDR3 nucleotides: TGTGCCAGCAGCTTGCGCATTCAGGGTACTGGAAACACCATATATTTT.

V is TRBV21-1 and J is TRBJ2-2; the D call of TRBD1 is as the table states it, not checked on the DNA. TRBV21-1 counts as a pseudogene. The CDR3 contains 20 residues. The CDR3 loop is CASSMGPPTGRRTNTGELFF. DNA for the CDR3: TGTGCCAGCAGCATGGGGCCCCCGACAGGCCGGAGGACGAACACCGGGGAGCTGTTTTTT.

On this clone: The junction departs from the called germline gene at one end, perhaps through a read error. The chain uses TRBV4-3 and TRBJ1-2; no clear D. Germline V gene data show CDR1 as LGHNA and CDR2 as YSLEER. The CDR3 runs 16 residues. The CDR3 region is CASSQDLEAFNYDYTF. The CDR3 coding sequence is TGCGCCAGCAGCCAAGATTTAGAGGCTTTTAACTATGACTACACCTTC.

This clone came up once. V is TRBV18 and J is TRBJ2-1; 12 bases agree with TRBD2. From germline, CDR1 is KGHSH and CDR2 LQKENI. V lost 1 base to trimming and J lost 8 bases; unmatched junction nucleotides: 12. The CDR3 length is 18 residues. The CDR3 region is CASSPLLLAGGPRDEQFF. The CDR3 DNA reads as TGTGCCAGCTCACCACTCTTACTAGCGGGGGGCCCGAGGGATGAGCAGTTCTTC.

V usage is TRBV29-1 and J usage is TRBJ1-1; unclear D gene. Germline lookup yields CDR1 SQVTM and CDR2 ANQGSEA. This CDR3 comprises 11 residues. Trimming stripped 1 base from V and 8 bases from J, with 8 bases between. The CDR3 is CSVEGPLEAFF. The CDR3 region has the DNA TGCAGCGTTGAAGGGCCTCTCGAAGCTTTCTTT.

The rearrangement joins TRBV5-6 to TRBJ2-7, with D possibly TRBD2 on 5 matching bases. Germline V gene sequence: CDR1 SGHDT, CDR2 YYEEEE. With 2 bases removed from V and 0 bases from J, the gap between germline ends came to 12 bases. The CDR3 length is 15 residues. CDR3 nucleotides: TGTGCCAGCAGCTTCGGGCGGGTCCCCTCCTACGAGCAGTACTTC. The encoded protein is CASSFGRVPSYEQYF.

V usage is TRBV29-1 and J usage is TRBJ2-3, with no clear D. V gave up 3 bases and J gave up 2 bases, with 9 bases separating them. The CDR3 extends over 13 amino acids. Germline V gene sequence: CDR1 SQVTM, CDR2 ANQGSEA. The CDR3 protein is CSVDFSITDTQYF. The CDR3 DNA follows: TGCAGCGTTGATTTTAGCATCACAGATACGCAGTATTTT.

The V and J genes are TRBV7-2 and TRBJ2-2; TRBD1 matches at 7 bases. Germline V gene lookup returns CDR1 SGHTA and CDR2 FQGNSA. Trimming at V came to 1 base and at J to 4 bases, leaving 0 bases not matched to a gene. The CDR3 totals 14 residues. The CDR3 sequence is CASSLGQGTGELFF. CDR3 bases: TGTGCCAGCAGCTTAGGACAGGGCACCGGGGAGCTGTTTTTT.

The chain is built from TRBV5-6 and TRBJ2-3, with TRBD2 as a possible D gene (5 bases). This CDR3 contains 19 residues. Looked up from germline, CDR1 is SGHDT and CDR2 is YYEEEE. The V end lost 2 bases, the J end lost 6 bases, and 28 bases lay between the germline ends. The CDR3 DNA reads TGTGCCAGCAGCTTAAAATATCCCCCCAGGCGGGCGGGTGGGGATACGCAGTATTTT. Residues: CASSLKYPPRRAGGDTQYF.

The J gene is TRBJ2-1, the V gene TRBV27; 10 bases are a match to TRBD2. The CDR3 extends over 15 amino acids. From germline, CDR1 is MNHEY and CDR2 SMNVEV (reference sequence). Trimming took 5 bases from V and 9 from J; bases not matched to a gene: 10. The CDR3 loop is CASSPGLADTGEQFF. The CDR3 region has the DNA TGTGCCAGCAGTCCCGGACTAGCGGACACAGGTGAGCAGTTCTTC.

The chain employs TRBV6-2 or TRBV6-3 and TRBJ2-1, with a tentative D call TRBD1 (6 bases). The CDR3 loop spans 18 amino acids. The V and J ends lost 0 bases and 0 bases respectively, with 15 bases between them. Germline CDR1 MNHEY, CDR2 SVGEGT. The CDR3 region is CASSYSVGDTSSYNEQFF. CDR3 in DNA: TGTGCCAGCAGTTACTCGGTGGGGGACACGAGCTCCTACAATGAGCAGTTCTTC.

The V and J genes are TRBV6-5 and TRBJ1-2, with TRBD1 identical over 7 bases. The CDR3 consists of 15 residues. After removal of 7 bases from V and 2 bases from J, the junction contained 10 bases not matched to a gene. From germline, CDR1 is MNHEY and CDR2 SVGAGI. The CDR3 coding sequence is TGTGCCAGCACCCCTAGAGCGACAGGGAACTATGGCTACACCTTC. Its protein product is CASTPRATGNYGYTF.

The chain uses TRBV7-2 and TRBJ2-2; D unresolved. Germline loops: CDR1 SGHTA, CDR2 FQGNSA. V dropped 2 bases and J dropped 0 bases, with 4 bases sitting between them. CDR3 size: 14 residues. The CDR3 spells CASSLPANTGELFF. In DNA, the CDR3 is TGTGCCAGCAGCTTACCCGCGAACACCGGGGAGCTGTTTTTT.

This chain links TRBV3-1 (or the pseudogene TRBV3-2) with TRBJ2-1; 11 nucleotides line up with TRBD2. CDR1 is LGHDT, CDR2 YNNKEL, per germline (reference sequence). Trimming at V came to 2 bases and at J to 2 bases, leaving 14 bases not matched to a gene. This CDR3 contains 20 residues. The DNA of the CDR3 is TGTGCCAGCAGCCAACCCTGGGGGCCTAGCGGGGGGCCGACCTACAATGAGCAGTTCTTC. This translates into CASSQPWGPSGGPTYNEQFF.

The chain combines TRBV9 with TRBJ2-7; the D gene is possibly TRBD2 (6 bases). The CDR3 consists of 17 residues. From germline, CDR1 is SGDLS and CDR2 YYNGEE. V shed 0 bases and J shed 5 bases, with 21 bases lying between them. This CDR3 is CASSVDPLAAGKDEQYF. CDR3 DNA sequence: TGTGCCAGCAGCGTAGACCCCCTCGCGGCGGGGAAGGACGAGCAGTACTTC.